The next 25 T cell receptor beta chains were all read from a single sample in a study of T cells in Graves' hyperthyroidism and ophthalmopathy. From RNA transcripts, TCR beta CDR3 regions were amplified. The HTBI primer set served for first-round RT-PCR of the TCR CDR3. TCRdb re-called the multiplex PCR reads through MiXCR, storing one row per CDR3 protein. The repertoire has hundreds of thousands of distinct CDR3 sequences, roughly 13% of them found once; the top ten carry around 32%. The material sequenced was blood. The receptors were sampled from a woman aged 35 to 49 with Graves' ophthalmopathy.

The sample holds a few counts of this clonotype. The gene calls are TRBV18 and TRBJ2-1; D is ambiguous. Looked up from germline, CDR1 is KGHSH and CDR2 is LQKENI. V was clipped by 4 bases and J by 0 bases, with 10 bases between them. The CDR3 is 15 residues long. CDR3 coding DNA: TGTGCCAGCTCACGAACCCGGAGCTCCTACAATGAGCAGTTCTTC. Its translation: CASSRTRSSYNEQFF.

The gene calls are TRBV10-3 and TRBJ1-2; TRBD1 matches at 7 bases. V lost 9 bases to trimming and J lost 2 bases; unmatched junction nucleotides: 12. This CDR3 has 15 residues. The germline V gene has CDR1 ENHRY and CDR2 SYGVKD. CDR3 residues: CAIKRTGDGNYGYTF. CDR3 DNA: TGTGCCATTAAAAGGACAGGCGATGGGAACTATGGCTACACCTTC.

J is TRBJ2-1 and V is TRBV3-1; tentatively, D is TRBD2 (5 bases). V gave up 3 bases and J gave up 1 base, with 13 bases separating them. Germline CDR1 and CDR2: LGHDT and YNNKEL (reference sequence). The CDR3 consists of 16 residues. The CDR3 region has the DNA TGTGCCAGCAGCCACAAACCCCAGCGGTCCTACAATGAGCAGTTCTTC. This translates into CASSHKPQRSYNEQFF.

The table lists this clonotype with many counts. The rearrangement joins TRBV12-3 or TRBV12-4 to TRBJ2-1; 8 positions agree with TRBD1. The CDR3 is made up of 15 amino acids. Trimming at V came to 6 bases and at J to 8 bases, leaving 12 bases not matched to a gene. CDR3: CASRMTGTGGDEQFF. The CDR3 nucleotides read TGTGCCAGCAGGATGACCGGGACAGGAGGCGATGAGCAGTTCTTC.

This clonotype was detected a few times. The CDR3 coding sequence is TGCAGTGCTGGTACAGCCGGGACTAGATTCATCTCCTCCTACAATGAGCAGTTCTTC. Residues: CSAGTAGTRFISSYNEQFF. V usage is TRBV20-1 and J usage is TRBJ2-1; 8 positions agree with TRBD2. Germline V lookup: CDR1 DFQATT, CDR2 SNEGSKA (reference sequence). The CDR3 runs 19 residues. After removal of 5 bases from V and 0 bases from J, the junction contained 18 bases not matched to a gene.

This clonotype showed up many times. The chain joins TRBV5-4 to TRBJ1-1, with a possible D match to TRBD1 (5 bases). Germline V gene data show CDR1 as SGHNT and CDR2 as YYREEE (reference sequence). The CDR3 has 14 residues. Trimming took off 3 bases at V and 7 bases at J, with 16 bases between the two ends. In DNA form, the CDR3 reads TGTGCCAGCAGCTCCTTCAGGGCCGCCCATGAAGCTTTCTTT. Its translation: CASSSFRAAHEAFF.

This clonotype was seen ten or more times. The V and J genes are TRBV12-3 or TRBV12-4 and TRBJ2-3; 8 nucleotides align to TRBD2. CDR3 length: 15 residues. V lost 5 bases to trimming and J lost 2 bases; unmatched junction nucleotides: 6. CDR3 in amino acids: CASSPTSGTTDTQYF. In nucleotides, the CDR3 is TGTGCCAGCAGTCCAACTAGCGGAACCACAGATACGCAGTATTTT.

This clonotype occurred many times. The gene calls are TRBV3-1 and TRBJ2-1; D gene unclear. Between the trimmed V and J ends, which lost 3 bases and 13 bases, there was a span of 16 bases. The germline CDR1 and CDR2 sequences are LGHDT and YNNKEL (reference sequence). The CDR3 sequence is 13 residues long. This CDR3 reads CASSHAFQSDQFF. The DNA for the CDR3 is TGTGCCAGCAGCCATGCCTTTCAGAGCGACCAGTTCTTC.

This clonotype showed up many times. Here the CDR3 reads CASSEWSGSNEKLFF. In DNA form, the CDR3 reads TGTGCCAGCAGTGAATGGAGTGGGAGTAATGAAAAACTGTTTTTT. The V and J genes are TRBV2 and TRBJ1-4; no clear D. Germline V lookup: CDR1 SNHLY, CDR2 FYNNEI. There are 15 residues in the CDR3. The germline V and J ends were trimmed by 2 bases and 4 bases, with 11 bases remaining between them.

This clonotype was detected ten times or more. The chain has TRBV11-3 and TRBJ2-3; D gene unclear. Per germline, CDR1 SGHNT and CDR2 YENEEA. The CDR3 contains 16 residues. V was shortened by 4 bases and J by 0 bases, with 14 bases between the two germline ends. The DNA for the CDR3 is TGTGCCAGCAGCTCCCGGGTGGGCTCTAGCACAGATACGCAGTATTTT. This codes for CASSSRVGSSTDTQYF.

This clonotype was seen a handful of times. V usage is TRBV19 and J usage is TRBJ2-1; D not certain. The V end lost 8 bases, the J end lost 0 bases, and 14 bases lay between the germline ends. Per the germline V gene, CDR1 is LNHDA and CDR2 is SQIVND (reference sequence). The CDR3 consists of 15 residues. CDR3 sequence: CASLGRSDSYNEQFF. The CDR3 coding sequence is TGTGCCAGTTTAGGGCGGTCCGACTCCTACAATGAGCAGTTCTTC.

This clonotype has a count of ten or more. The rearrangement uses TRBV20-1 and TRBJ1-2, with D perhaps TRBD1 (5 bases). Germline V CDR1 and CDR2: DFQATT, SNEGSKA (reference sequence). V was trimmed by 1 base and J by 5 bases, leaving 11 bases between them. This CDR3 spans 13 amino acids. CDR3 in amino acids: CSARGGAGYGYTF. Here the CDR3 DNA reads TGCAGTGCTAGAGGGGGCGCAGGGTATGGCTACACCTTC.

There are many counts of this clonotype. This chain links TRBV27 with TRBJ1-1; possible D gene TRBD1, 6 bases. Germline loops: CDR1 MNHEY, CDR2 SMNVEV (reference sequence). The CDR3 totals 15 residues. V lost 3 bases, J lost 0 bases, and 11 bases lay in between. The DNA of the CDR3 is TGTGCCAGCAGTTTGGGGGGGGCAGTGAACACTGAAGCTTTCTTT. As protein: CASSLGGAVNTEAFF.

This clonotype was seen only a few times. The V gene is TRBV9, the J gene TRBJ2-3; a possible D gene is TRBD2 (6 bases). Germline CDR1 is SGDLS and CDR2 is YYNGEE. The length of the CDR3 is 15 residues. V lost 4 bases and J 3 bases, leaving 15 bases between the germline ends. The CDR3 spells CASSSGSRGTDTQYF. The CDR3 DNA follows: TGTGCCAGCAGCTCAGGGAGTCGGGGGACAGATACGCAGTATTTT.

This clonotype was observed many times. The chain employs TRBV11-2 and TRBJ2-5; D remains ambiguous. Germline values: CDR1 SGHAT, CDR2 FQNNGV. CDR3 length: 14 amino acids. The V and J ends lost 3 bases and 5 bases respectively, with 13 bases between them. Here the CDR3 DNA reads TGTGCCAGCAGCTTGTCTGGGCGCTGGGAGACCCAGTACTTC. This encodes CASSLSGRWETQYF.

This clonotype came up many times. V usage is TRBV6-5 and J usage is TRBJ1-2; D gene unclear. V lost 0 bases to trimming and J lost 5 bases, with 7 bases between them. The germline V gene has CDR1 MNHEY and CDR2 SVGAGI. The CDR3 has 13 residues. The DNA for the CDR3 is TGTGCCAGCAGTTACTCCGCGGGGTATGGCTACACCTTC. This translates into CASSYSAGYGYTF.

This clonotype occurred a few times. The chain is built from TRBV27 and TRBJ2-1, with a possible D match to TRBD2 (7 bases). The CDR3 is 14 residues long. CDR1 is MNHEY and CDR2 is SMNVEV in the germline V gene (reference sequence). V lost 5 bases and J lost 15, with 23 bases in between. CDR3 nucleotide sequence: TGTGCCAGCAGTAGGACAGAGTGGCTAGCGGTTCTGTTCTTC. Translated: CASSRTEWLAVLFF.

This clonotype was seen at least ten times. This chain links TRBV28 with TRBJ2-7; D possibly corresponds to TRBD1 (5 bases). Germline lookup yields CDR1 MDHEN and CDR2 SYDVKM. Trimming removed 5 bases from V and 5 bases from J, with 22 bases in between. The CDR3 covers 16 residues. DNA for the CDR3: TGTGCCAGCAGTGCGACCCGGTGGGGCCGGTACGACGAGCAGTACTTC. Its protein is CASSATRWGRYDEQYF. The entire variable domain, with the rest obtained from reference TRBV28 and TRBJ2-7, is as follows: DVKVTQSSRYLVKRTGEKVFLECVQDMDHENMFWYRQDPGLGLRLIYFSYDVKMKEKGDIPEGYSVSREKKERFSLILESASTNQTSMYLCASSATRWGRYDEQYFGPGTRLTVT.

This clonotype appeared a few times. Written as DNA, the CDR3 is TGTGCCAGCAGCCCGCGCGCAGGGTCTGGAAACACCATATATTTT. This translates into CASSPRAGSGNTIYF. The gene calls are TRBV7-9 and TRBJ1-3; a weak D match, TRBD1 (5 bases). Between the trimmed V and J ends, which lost 5 bases and 1 base, there was a span of 12 bases. This CDR3 has 15 residues. The V gene's germline CDR1 is SEHNR and CDR2 FQNEAQ (reference sequence).

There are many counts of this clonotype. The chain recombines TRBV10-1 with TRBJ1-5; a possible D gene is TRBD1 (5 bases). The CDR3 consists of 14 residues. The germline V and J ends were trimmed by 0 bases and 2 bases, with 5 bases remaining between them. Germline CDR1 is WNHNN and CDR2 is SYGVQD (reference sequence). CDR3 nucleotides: TGCGCCAGCAGTGAGTCGGGGGGCAATCAGCCCCAGCATTTT. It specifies CASSESGGNQPQHF.

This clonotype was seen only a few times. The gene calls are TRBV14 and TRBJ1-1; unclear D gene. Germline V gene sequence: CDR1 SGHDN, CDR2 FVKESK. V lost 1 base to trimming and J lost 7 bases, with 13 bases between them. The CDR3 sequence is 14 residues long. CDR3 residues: CASSQVAATSEAFF. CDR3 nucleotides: TGTGCCAGCAGCCAAGTTGCGGCAACCAGTGAAGCTTTCTTT.

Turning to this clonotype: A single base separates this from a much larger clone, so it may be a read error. The CDR3 protein is CASSEFEGTTIAKNIQYF. The CDR3 DNA reads TGTGCCAGCAGTGAGTTCGAAGGGACCACAATAGCCAAAAACATTCAGTACTTC. The chain recombines TRBV6-9 with TRBJ2-4, with D perhaps matching TRBD1 or TRBD2 (5 bases each). The CDR3 is made up of 18 amino acids. V lost 5 bases and J lost 0, with 20 bases in between. Looked up from germline, CDR1 is MNHGY and CDR2 is SVAAGI.

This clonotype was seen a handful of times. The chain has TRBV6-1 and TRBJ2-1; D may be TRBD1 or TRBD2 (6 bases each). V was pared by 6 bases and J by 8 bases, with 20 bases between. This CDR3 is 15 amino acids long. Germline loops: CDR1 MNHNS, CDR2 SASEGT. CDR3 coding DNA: TGTGCCAGCAGACCCTTAGTGAGGGGGGACTATGAGCAGTTCTTC. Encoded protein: CASRPLVRGDYEQFF.

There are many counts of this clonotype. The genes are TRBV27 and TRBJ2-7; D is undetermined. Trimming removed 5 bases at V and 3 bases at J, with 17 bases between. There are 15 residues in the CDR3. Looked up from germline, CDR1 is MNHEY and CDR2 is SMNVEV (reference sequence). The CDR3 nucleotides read TGTGCCAGCAGTCCCTTTTCTCCGCAGCGCTACGAGCAGTACTTC. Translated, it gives CASSPFSPQRYEQYF.

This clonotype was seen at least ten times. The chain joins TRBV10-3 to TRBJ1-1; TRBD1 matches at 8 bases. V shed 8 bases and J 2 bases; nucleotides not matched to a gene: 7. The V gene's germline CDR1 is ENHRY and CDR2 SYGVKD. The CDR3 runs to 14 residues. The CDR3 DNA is TGTGCCATCGCAGGACAGGGTGGCAACACTGAAGCTTTCTTT. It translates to CAIAGQGGNTEAFF.